Listed below are T cell receptor beta chains from one sample, sequenced in a study of blood T cell repertoires in COVID-19. Sequencing was performed with immunoSEQ multiplex PCR; in TCRdb, only in-frame clones are kept and a portion is missing. The sample yields a few hundred thousand clones, around 92% seen once. Sequencing was performed on PBMCs or T cells enriched from blood (not recorded which). These receptors came from a woman in her sixties or seventies who had recovered from COVID-19. CDR3s include the opening cysteine and the closing phenylalanine or tryptophan. The order of the fields is CDR3 DNA, CDR3 protein, J gene, clone size, V gene, D gene. D genes are given only for firm matches. Clone size is not always given. Where it is, it says once, few, many or a class for expanded clones.

cdr3_nt: TGTGCCAGCAGTTACTCCGGGACAAGGGATGAAAAACTGTTTTTT
cdr3_aa: CASSYSGTRDEKLFF
j_call: TRBJ1-4
clone_size: NA
v_call: TRBV6-5
d_call: NA

cdr3_nt: TGCAGTGCTAGTCAGGGCGGAGACAATGAGCAGTTCTTC
cdr3_aa: CSASQGGDNEQFF
j_call: TRBJ2-1
clone_size: once
v_call: TRBV20-1
d_call: NA

cdr3_nt: TGTGCCAGTACCAAGAATAGCGGGGAGTTCACCGGGGAGCTGTTTTTT
cdr3_aa: CASTKNSGEFTGELFF
j_call: TRBJ2-2
clone_size: NA
v_call: TRBV19
d_call: TRBD2

cdr3_nt: TGCGCCAGCAGCCCCGACAGCCTCAATCAGCCCCAGCATTTT
cdr3_aa: CASSPDSLNQPQHF
j_call: TRBJ1-5
clone_size: NA
v_call: TRBV5-1
d_call: NA

cdr3_nt: TGTGCCAGCAGCTTCGACAGTAACACTGAAGCTTTCTTT
cdr3_aa: CASSFDSNTEAFF
j_call: TRBJ1-1
clone_size: NA
v_call: TRBV7-9
d_call: NA

cdr3_nt: TGTGCCAGCAGCCCCCGGGACAGCAATAGCAATCAGCCCCAGCATTTT
cdr3_aa: CASSPRDSNSNQPQHF
j_call: TRBJ1-5
clone_size: NA
v_call: TRBV7-8
d_call: TRBD1

cdr3_nt: TGCAGCGTCCTCGGGAATTCAGAAAAACTGTTTTTT
cdr3_aa: CSVLGNSEKLFF
j_call: TRBJ1-4
clone_size: NA
v_call: TRBV29-1
d_call: NA

cdr3_nt: TGTGCCACCAGCAGTCCCGGGACAGTCATGAACACTGAAGCTTTCTTT
cdr3_aa: CATSSPGTVMNTEAFF
j_call: TRBJ1-1
clone_size: NA
v_call: TRBV15
d_call: TRBD1

cdr3_nt: TGTGCCAGCTGTGAAGGGACAGGGGTGTCAAATGAGCAGTTCTTC
cdr3_aa: CASCEGTGVSNEQFF
j_call: TRBJ2-1
clone_size: NA
v_call: TRBV7-6
d_call: TRBD1

cdr3_nt: TGTGCCAGCAGTGACCCGTCGCAAGGAGGTATATGGGAAAAACTGTTTTTT
cdr3_aa: CASSDPSQGGIWEKLFF
j_call: TRBJ1-4
clone_size: once
v_call: TRBV6-4
d_call: NA

cdr3_nt: TGCGCCAGCAGCTCTGGTCGAGCGGGGCAAGAGACCCAGTACTTC
cdr3_aa: CASSSGRAGQETQYF
j_call: TRBJ2-5
clone_size: NA
v_call: TRBV5-1
d_call: TRBD2

cdr3_nt: TGTGCCAGCAGTAGGGGGCAGTACGAGCAGTACTTC
cdr3_aa: CASSRGQYEQYF
j_call: TRBJ2-7
clone_size: NA
v_call: TRBV12-3/TRBV12-4
d_call: TRBD1

cdr3_nt: TGTGCCAGCAGCTTAAATGGTCCGGGTACGAACACCGGGGAGCTGTTTTTT
cdr3_aa: CASSLNGPGTNTGELFF
j_call: TRBJ2-2
clone_size: once
v_call: TRBV7-9
d_call: NA

cdr3_nt: TGTGCCAGCAGCCGGACAGGGACTGAAGCTTTCTTT
cdr3_aa: CASSRTGTEAFF
j_call: TRBJ1-1
clone_size: NA
v_call: TRBV7-8
d_call: TRBD1

cdr3_nt: TGCGCCAGCAGCTTTGGGTTACAGGGGGTCTATGGCTACACCTTC
cdr3_aa: CASSFGLQGVYGYTF
j_call: TRBJ1-2
clone_size: NA
v_call: TRBV5-1
d_call: TRBD1

cdr3_nt: TGCGCCAGCAGCCACCCCCGGACAGGTCGACTCTACGAGCAGTACTTC
cdr3_aa: CASSHPRTGRLYEQYF
j_call: TRBJ2-7
clone_size: NA
v_call: TRBV4-1
d_call: TRBD1

cdr3_nt: TGTGCCAGCAGTAGGACTAGCGGGGGCTCCGGGGAGCTGTTTTTT
cdr3_aa: CASSRTSGGSGELFF
j_call: TRBJ2-2
clone_size: once
v_call: TRBV7-6
d_call: TRBD2

cdr3_nt: TGTGCCAGCAGCTGGGGACAGGGGGCGCGGGAGCAGTACTTC
cdr3_aa: CASSWGQGAREQYF
j_call: TRBJ2-7
clone_size: NA
v_call: TRBV5-4
d_call: TRBD1

cdr3_nt: TGTGCCACTCCCAGGTCGCGGGAGGGCCTTGGCACCGGGGAGCTGTTTTTT
cdr3_aa: CATPRSREGLGTGELFF
j_call: TRBJ2-2
clone_size: NA
v_call: TRBV19
d_call: TRBD2

cdr3_nt: TGTGCCAGCAGCTCCGGGTTGAACTCTGGAAACACCATATATTTT
cdr3_aa: CASSSGLNSGNTIYF
j_call: TRBJ1-3
clone_size: few
v_call: TRBV13
d_call: NA

cdr3_nt: TGTGCCAGCAGTCCCCCCCCCGTCGATACGCAGTATTTT
cdr3_aa: CASSPPPVDTQYF
j_call: TRBJ2-3
clone_size: NA
v_call: TRBV28
d_call: NA

cdr3_nt: TGTGCCAGTAGTATCGCCGGGGAAGAGACAGGATCACCCCTCCACTTT
cdr3_aa: CASSIAGEETGSPLHF
j_call: TRBJ1-6
clone_size: once
v_call: TRBV19
d_call: NA

cdr3_nt: TGTGCCAGAACCAAAGGACTAGGAGCCACCGGGGAGCTGTTTTTT
cdr3_aa: CARTKGLGATGELFF
j_call: TRBJ2-2
clone_size: once
v_call: TRBV19
d_call: TRBD2

cdr3_nt: TGTGCCAGCAGTTACCAGAGGAACTATGGCTACACCTTC
cdr3_aa: CASSYQRNYGYTF
j_call: TRBJ1-2
clone_size: once
v_call: TRBV6-5
d_call: NA

cdr3_nt: TGTGCCAGCAGCTTAGTGGGGACAGTGAACACTGAAGCTTTCTTT
cdr3_aa: CASSLVGTVNTEAFF
j_call: TRBJ1-1
clone_size: NA
v_call: TRBV11-3
d_call: TRBD1

cdr3_nt: TGTGCCAGCAGCCAAGATCTACAGCAAACTCAGCCCCAGCATTTT
cdr3_aa: CASSQDLQQTQPQHF
j_call: TRBJ1-5
clone_size: NA
v_call: TRBV3-1/TRBV3-2
d_call: NA

cdr3_nt: TGTGCCAGCAGCCTCCCGGGACAGGGGAAGCGAGAGACCCAGTACTTC
cdr3_aa: CASSLPGQGKRETQYF
j_call: TRBJ2-5
clone_size: few
v_call: TRBV3-1/TRBV3-2
d_call: TRBD1

cdr3_nt: TGTGCCAGCTCTACCTCGAGGGACACTGAAGCTTTCTTT
cdr3_aa: CASSTSRDTEAFF
j_call: TRBJ1-1
clone_size: NA
v_call: TRBV18
d_call: NA

cdr3_nt: TGTGCCAGCAGTCCCTTAGCGGGGGGGCCGTTACTAAAGGAGACCCAGTACTTC
cdr3_aa: CASSPLAGGPLLKETQYF
j_call: TRBJ2-5
clone_size: few
v_call: TRBV27
d_call: TRBD2

cdr3_nt: TGTGCCAGCTATGCTAACGAGCAGTACTTC
cdr3_aa: CASYANEQYF
j_call: TRBJ2-7
clone_size: NA
v_call: TRBV2
d_call: NA

cdr3_nt: TGTGCCAGCATCCGACCGGGACAGGACTCAAACTATGGCTACACCTTC
cdr3_aa: CASIRPGQDSNYGYTF
j_call: TRBJ1-2
clone_size: NA
v_call: TRBV2
d_call: TRBD1

cdr3_nt: TGCGCCAGCAGCTTGGCCCCCGGGACTTTCCCGAGCTCCTACAATGAGCAGTTCTTC
cdr3_aa: CASSLAPGTFPSSYNEQFF
j_call: TRBJ2-1
clone_size: NA
v_call: TRBV5-1
d_call: NA

cdr3_nt: TGTGCCAGCAGCTTAGTGAGAGGGTCACCCCTCCACTTT
cdr3_aa: CASSLVRGSPLHF
j_call: TRBJ1-6
clone_size: NA
v_call: TRBV7-8
d_call: NA

cdr3_nt: TGTGCCAGCAGTTTATCCGTCTTTGAGCAGTTCTTC
cdr3_aa: CASSLSVFEQFF
j_call: TRBJ2-1
clone_size: NA
v_call: TRBV28
d_call: NA

cdr3_nt: TGTGCCACCAGCAGACAGGGGACTACCTACGAGCAGTACTTC
cdr3_aa: CATSRQGTTYEQYF
j_call: TRBJ2-7
clone_size: NA
v_call: TRBV15
d_call: NA

cdr3_nt: TGTGCCAGTAGTGCACAGGGAGGGGGTCAGCCCCAGCATTTT
cdr3_aa: CASSAQGGGQPQHF
j_call: TRBJ1-5
clone_size: NA
v_call: TRBV19
d_call: NA

cdr3_nt: TGTGCCAGCAGTAGGACAGGGTACGAGCAGTACTTC
cdr3_aa: CASSRTGYEQYF
j_call: TRBJ2-7
clone_size: NA
v_call: TRBV28
d_call: TRBD1

cdr3_nt: TGTGCCAGCAGCTTAGTAGGGGGCGCATCCGGCACCTTC
cdr3_aa: CASSLVGGASGTF
j_call: TRBJ1-2
clone_size: few
v_call: TRBV7-9
d_call: TRBD1

cdr3_nt: TGTGCCACCAGTGATCCAGCCTACGAGCAGTACTTC
cdr3_aa: CATSDPAYEQYF
j_call: TRBJ2-7
clone_size: NA
v_call: TRBV24-1
d_call: NA

cdr3_nt: TGTGCCAGCAGTAAAACGGTGGGGGCGATAAGTCAGCCCCAGCATTTT
cdr3_aa: CASSKTVGAISQPQHF
j_call: TRBJ1-5
clone_size: NA
v_call: TRBV28
d_call: NA

cdr3_nt: TGTGCCAGCAGTTTCGGTCTTGGCGGGGAGCTGTTTTTT
cdr3_aa: CASSFGLGGELFF
j_call: TRBJ2-2
clone_size: NA
v_call: TRBV12-3/TRBV12-4
d_call: NA

cdr3_nt: TGTGCCAGCAGCCGACCGGGGACAGGGGTTCAGCCCCAGCATTTT
cdr3_aa: CASSRPGTGVQPQHF
j_call: TRBJ1-5
clone_size: NA
v_call: TRBV28
d_call: TRBD1

cdr3_nt: TGTGCCAGCAGCTTAGCAGCCGGGGGTCAAGAGACCCAGTACTTC
cdr3_aa: CASSLAAGGQETQYF
j_call: TRBJ2-5
clone_size: NA
v_call: TRBV7-9
d_call: NA

cdr3_nt: TGTGCCAGCAGCCCCTCGGACCGACTATACCCAGATACGCAGTATTTT
cdr3_aa: CASSPSDRLYPDTQYF
j_call: TRBJ2-3
clone_size: once
v_call: TRBV14
d_call: NA

cdr3_nt: TGTGCCAGCAGCCTCGGACTAAGCCAAGAGACCCAGTACTTC
cdr3_aa: CASSLGLSQETQYF
j_call: TRBJ2-5
clone_size: NA
v_call: TRBV9
d_call: NA

cdr3_nt: TGTGCCAGCACAGGGTTTTACAATGAGCAGTTCTTC
cdr3_aa: CASTGFYNEQFF
j_call: TRBJ2-1
clone_size: NA
v_call: TRBV19
d_call: NA

cdr3_nt: TGTGCCAGCAGCGTGGGACAGCGGGGGGCTGACACCATATATTTT
cdr3_aa: CASSVGQRGADTIYF
j_call: TRBJ1-3
clone_size: NA
v_call: TRBV9
d_call: TRBD1

cdr3_nt: TGTGCCAGCAGTGGGGGACAGGGTAGAAATTCACCCCTCCACTTT
cdr3_aa: CASSGGQGRNSPLHF
j_call: TRBJ1-6
clone_size: NA
v_call: TRBV28
d_call: TRBD1

cdr3_nt: TGTGCCACTTATACCCAGGGGTTGCTGAGCGAGCAGTACTTC
cdr3_aa: CATYTQGLLSEQYF
j_call: TRBJ2-7
clone_size: NA
v_call: TRBV10-3
d_call: NA